These T cell receptor beta chains were read from a single sample in a study of monozygotic twins with inflammatory bowel disease. One entry per CDR3 protein, without DNA, is what TCRdb gives after re-calling the 5' RACE reads. This sample's table reports about 300,000 distinct CDR3 sequences. Sequenced input: blood. All receptors derive from a human donor with ulcerative colitis or Crohn's disease, or a healthy co-twin of an affected twin (not recorded which). Both conserved end residues are part of each CDR3. Each record gives: CDR3 protein, V gene, J gene.

CASSYGQDTQYF,TRBV5-4,TRBJ2-3
CASSYLTGGLKNEQFF,TRBV6-5,TRBJ2-1
CASSSRQGNDSPLHF,TRBV7-2,TRBJ1-6
CASSLAPGNEQYF,TRBV5-5,TRBJ2-7
CASNIYRGSDTQYF,TRBV5-4,TRBJ2-3
CASSRLFQQGRLAGSSYNEQFF,TRBV6-2/TRBV6-3,TRBJ2-1
CASSQRDRGNQETQYF,TRBV4-2,TRBJ2-5
CASSLDRVVEYEQFF,TRBV7-9,TRBJ2-1
CASSYSGTGGDTQYF,TRBV5-1,TRBJ2-3
CASSLEAARNTEAFF,TRBV5-1,TRBJ1-1
CASSFSALGEQFF,TRBV7-9,TRBJ2-1
CASSMSDSNQPQHF,TRBV19,TRBJ1-5
CASSQQGELSYTF,TRBV7-6,TRBJ1-2
CASSAVESGANVLTF,TRBV5-1,TRBJ2-6
CASMRAGGNEQFF,TRBV5-4,TRBJ2-1
CASSLVLVRGSRTDTQYF,TRBV7-8,TRBJ2-3
CASSLAQGNSPLHF,TRBV7-9,TRBJ1-6
CASNKEADRPPNYGYTF,TRBV6-1,TRBJ1-2
CASTLSGPLREQYF,TRBV11-2,TRBJ2-7
CSVEYYSEPTGSTSTDTQYF,TRBV29-1,TRBJ2-3
CASSPQYRQTNQPQHF,TRBV5-8,TRBJ1-5
CASSYLSNEKLFF,TRBV12-3/TRBV12-4,TRBJ1-4
CASSLESGTPLFQYF,TRBV5-1,TRBJ2-4
CSAGDRASEQYF,TRBV20-1,TRBJ2-7
CASRKSGGWNEQFF,TRBV28,TRBJ2-1
CATEVPGQGNEQYF,TRBV28,TRBJ2-7
CASSTRWGLGNEQFF,TRBV19,TRBJ2-1
CASLRDISYEQYF,TRBV12-3/TRBV12-4,TRBJ2-7
CAGNRVSPEAFF,TRBV7-9,TRBJ1-1
CASSPRDIGGGLGETQYF,TRBV11-1,TRBJ2-5
CASRILIMGGYEQYF,TRBV6-1,TRBJ2-7
CASSLGDTVGADTQYF,TRBV5-1,TRBJ2-3
CASSSGGTEDYGYTF,TRBV5-1,TRBJ1-2
CASSQVEGETQYF,TRBV3-1,TRBJ2-5
CASSLGTGGKIEAFF,TRBV7-9,TRBJ1-1
CASTFMGVSYEQYF,TRBV12-3/TRBV12-4,TRBJ2-7
CSARQGNTEAFF,TRBV20-1,TRBJ1-1
CASSRTSGYEQYF,TRBV3-1,TRBJ2-7
CASRAPGQGLGQPQHF,TRBV12-3/TRBV12-4,TRBJ1-5
CATSRVTGGYYGYTF,TRBV15,TRBJ1-2
CASSRTDTNYGYTF,TRBV28,TRBJ1-2
CASSRLPSYPKWTQYF,TRBV21-1,TRBJ2-5
CASSGTGMETQYF,TRBV6-1,TRBJ2-5
CASSLLQNIQYF,TRBV28,TRBJ2-4
CASREDSNSNQPQHF,TRBV12-3/TRBV12-4,TRBJ1-5
CASSEGNRETQYF,TRBV11-3,TRBJ2-5